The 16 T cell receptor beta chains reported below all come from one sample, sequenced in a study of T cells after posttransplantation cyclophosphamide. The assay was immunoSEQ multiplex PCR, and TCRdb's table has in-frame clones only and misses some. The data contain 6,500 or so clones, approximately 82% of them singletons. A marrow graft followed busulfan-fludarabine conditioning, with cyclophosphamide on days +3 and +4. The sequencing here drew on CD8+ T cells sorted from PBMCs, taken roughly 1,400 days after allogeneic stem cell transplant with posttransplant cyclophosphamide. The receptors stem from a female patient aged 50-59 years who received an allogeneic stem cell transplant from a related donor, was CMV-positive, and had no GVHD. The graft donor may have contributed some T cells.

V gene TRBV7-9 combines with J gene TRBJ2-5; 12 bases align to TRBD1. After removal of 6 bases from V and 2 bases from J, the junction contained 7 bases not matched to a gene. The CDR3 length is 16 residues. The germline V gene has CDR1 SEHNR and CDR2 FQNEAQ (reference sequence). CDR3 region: CASSSGDRGRQETQYF. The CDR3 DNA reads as TGTGCCAGCAGTTCCGGGGACAGGGGGCGGCAAGAGACCCAGTACTTC.

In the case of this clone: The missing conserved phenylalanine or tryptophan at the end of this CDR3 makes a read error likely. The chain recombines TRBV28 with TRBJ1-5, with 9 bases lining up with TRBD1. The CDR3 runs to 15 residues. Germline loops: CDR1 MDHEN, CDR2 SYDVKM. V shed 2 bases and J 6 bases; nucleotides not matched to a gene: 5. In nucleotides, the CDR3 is TGTGCCAGCAGTTTAGGGACAGGGCAGGGTCAGCCCCAGCATTGT. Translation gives CASSLGTGQGQPQHC.

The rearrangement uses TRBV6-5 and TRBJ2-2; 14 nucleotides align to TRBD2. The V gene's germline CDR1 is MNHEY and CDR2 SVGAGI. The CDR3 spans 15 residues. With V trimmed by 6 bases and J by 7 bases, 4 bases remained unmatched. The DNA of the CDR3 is TGTGCCAGCAGGTTGACTAGCGGGAGGGACGGGGAGCTGTTTTTT. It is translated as CASRLTSGRDGELFF.

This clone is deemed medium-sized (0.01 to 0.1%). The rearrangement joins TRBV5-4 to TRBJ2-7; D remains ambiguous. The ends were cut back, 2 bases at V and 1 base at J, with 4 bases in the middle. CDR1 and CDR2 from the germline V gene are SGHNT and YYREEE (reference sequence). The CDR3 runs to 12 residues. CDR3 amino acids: CASSFHSYEQYF. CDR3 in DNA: TGTGCCAGCAGCTTCCATTCCTACGAGCAGTACTTC. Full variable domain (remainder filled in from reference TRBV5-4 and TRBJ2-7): ETGVTQSPTHLIKTRGQQVTLRCSSQSGHNTVSWYQQALGQGPQFIFQYYREEENGRGNFPPRFSGLQFPNYSSELNVNALELDDSALYLCASSFHSYEQYFGPGTRLTVT.

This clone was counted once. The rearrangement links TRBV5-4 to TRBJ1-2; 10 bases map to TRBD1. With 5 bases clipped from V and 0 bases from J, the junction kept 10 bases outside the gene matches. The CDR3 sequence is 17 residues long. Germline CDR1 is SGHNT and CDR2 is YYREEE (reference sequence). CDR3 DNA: TGTGCCAGCAGGGTTGGGGACAGGGGCCCCACTAACTATGGCTACACCTTC. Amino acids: CASRVGDRGPTNYGYTF.

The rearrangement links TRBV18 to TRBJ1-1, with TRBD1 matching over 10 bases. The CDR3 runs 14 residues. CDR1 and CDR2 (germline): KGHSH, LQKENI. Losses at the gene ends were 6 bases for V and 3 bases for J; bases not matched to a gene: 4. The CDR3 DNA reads TGTGCCAGCTCGGACAGGGGGACGGACACTGAAGCTTTCTTT. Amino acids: CASSDRGTDTEAFF.

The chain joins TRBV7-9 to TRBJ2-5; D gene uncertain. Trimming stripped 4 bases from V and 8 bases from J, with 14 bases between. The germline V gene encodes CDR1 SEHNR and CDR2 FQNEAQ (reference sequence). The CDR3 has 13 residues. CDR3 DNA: TGTGCCAGCAGCTCTGAAGAATCAGTAACCCAGTACTTC. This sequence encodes CASSSEESVTQYF. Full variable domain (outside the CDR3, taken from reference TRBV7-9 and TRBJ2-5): DTGVSQNPRHKITKRGQNVTFRCDPISEHNRLYWYRQTLGQGPEFLTYFQNEAQLEKSRLLSDRFSAERPKGSFSTLEIQRTEQGDSAMYLCASSSEESVTQYFGPGTRLLVL.

CDR3: CASSQLQGTPYEQYF. CDR3 nucleotide sequence: TGCGCCAGCAGCCAATTACAGGGGACCCCCTACGAGCAGTACTTC. The chain employs TRBV4-1 and TRBJ2-7; 7 bases are shared with TRBD1. The CDR3 runs to 15 residues. Germline V CDR1 and CDR2: MGHRA, YSYEKL. After removal of 2 bases from V and 2 bases from J, the junction contained 6 bases not matched to a gene.

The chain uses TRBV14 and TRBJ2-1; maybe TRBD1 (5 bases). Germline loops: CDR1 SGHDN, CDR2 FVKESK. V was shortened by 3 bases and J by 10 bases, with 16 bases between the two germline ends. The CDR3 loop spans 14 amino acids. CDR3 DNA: TGTGCCAGCAGCCACAGAATGCAGGGTTTAGAGCAGTTCTTC. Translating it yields CASSHRMQGLEQFF.

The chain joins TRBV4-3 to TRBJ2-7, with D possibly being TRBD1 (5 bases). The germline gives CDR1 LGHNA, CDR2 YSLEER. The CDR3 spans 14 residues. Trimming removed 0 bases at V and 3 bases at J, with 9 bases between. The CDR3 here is CASSQDPRVYEQYF. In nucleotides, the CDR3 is TGCGCCAGCAGCCAAGATCCCAGGGTCTACGAGCAGTACTTC.

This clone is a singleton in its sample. The CDR3 sequence: CSVEQPTGVGGFNNEQFF. For the CDR3, the DNA is TGCAGCGTTGAGCAGCCGACGGGAGTGGGAGGGTTTAACAATGAGCAGTTCTTC. The V gene is TRBV29-1, the J gene TRBJ2-1, with 7 bases lining up with TRBD2. Germline V gives CDR1 SQVTM, CDR2 ANQGSEA. J lost 5 bases, V lost 3 bases, and 19 bases had no gene match. The CDR3 is made up of 18 amino acids.

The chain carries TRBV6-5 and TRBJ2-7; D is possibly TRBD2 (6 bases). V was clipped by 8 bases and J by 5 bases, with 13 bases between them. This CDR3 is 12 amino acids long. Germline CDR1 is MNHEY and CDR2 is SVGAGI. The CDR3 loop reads CASGWGENEQYF. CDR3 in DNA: TGTGCCAGCGGTTGGGGGGAAAACGAGCAGTACTTC.

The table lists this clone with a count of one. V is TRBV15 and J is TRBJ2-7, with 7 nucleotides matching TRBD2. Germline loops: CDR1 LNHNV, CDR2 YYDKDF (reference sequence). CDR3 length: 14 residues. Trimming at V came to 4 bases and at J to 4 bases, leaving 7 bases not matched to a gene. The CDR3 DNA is TGTGCCACCAGCACTCGCGGGAGTCGATACGAGCAGTACTTC. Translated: CATSTRGSRYEQYF.

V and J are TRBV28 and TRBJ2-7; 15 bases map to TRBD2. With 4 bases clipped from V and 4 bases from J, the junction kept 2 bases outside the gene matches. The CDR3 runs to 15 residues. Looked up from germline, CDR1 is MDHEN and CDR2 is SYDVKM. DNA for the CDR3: TGTGCCAGCAGTTATGGACTAGCGGGAGGGTACGAGCAGTACTTC. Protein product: CASSYGLAGGYEQYF. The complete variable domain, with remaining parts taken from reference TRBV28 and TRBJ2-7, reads DVKVTQSSRYLVKRTGEKVFLECVQDMDHENMFWYRQDPGLGLRLIYFSYDVKMKEKGDIPEGYSVSREKKERFSLILESASTNQTSMYLCASSYGLAGGYEQYFGPGTRLTVT.

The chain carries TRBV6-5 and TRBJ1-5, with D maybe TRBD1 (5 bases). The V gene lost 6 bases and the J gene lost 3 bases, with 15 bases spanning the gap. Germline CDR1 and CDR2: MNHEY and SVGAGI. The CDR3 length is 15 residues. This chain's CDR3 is CASRPRGRVNQPQHF. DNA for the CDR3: TGTGCCAGCAGACCCCGGGGGAGGGTCAATCAGCCCCAGCATTTT.

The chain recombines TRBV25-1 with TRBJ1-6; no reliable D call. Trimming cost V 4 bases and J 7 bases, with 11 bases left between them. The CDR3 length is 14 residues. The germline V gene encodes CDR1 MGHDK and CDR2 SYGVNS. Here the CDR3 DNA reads TGTGCCAGCAGTGCGGTCCAGAGGAATTCACCCCTCCACTTT. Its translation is CASSAVQRNSPLHF.